This TCR beta chain was identified in a study of cytomegalovirus exposure and HLA in healthy donors. Study findings and constraints: There were around 160 TCR beta chains listed as cytomegalovirus-associated. That first-cohort TCR clusters tended to co-occur in the roughly 130 validation repertoires was found in a later analysis.

Generated by immunoSEQ multiplex PCR, the TCRdb table keeps only in-frame clones and is missing some. The sample has 130,000 to 150,000 clones, just under 90% seen once. Comment on this clone: The antigen remains undetermined.

The CDR3 spans 13 residues. J was trimmed by 5 bases and V by 10 bases; bases with no gene match: 9. CDR1 is MNHNY and CDR2 is SVGAGI in the germline V gene (reference sequence). Sequencing was performed on PBMCs. V gene TRBV6-6 combines with J gene TRBJ2-5; 8 bases match TRBD1. The sequence derives from a woman in her twenties or thirties in good health and CMV-seropositive. This chain's CDR3 is CATSDRAGETQYF. The CDR3 DNA reads TGTGCCACCTCGGACAGGGCGGGGGAGACCCAGTACTTC.